This T cell receptor (beta chain) is drawn from a study of a mutant IDH1 vaccine in newly diagnosed glioma. Sequencing was performed with immunoSEQ multiplex PCR; in TCRdb, only in-frame clones are kept and a portion is missing. The table has tens of thousands of clones, 85% to 95% seen once. Note on this clone: Its target is not known.

Time point specified: week 35, safety follow-up. Mutant IDH1 20-mer peptide, at 300 ug, made up each vaccine dose, with topical imiquimod. Germline lookup yields CDR1 MNHNY and CDR2 SVGAGI (reference sequence). The V end was cut by 4 bases, the J end by 4 bases, with 14 bases between. This CDR3 is built from 15 residues. The V call is TRBV6-6, the J call TRBJ1-5, with D tentatively TRBD1 (6 bases). Here the sequenced sample was PBMCs, taken from a glioma patient whose treatment included an IDH1 peptide vaccine. The sequence was obtained from a man between 45 and 60 years old with glioma. The CDR3 DNA is TGTGCCAGCAGTTCCCCGGGACAAGGAAATCAGCCCCAGCATTTT. It specifies CASSSPGQGNQPQHF.